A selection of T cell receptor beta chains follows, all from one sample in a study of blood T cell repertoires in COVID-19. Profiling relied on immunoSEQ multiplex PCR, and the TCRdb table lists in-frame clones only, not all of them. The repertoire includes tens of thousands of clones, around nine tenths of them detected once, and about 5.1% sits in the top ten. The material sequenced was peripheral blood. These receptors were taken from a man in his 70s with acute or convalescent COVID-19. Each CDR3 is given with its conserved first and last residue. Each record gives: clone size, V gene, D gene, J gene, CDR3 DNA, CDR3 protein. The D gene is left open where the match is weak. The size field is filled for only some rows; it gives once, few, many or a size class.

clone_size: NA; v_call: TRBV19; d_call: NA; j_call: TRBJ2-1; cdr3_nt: TGTGCCAGTACCTCTTACAGCCCTGTTTTTCGGTACAATGAGCAGTTCTTC; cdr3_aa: CASTSYSPVFRYNEQFF
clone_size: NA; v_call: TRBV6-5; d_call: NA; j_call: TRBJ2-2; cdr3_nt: TGTGCCAGCAGTTCGACACACGGGGAGCTGTTTTTT; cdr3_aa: CASSSTHGELFF
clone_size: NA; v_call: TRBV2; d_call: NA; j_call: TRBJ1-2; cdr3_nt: TGTGCCAGCAGTCGGGCAGGGAAAAACTATGGCTACACCTTC; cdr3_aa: CASSRAGKNYGYTF
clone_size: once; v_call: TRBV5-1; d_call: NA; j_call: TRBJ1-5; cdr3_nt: TGCGCCAGCAGCTTGTACCCGGGGAATCAGCCCCAGCATTTT; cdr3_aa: CASSLYPGNQPQHF
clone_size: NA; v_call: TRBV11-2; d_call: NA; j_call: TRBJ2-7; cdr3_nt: TGTGCCAGCAGCCCAGACAGGAGCTCCTACGAGCAGTACTTC; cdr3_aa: CASSPDRSSYEQYF
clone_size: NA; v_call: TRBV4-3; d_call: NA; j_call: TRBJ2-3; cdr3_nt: TGCGCCAGCAATATGGGGCGCTTGACAGATACGCAGTATTTT; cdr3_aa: CASNMGRLTDTQYF
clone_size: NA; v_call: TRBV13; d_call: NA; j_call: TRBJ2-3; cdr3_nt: TGTGCCAGCAGCTTACGAGCGGCCACAGATACGCAGTATTTT; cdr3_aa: CASSLRAATDTQYF
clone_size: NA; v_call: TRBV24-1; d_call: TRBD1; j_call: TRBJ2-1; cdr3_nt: TGTGCCACCAGTGATTTGGGGGACAGGGTCCGGCAGTTCTTC; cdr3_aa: CATSDLGDRVRQFF
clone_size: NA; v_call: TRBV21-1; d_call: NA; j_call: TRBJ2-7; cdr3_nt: TGTGCCAGCAGCAAAAAAGGAACCGTGAGACAGGGCACCTACGAGCAGTACTTC; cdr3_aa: CASSKKGTVRQGTYEQYF
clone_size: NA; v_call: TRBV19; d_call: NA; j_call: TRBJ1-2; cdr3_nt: TGTGCCAGTACCCCTGCCGCAGGGCCCTACGCCGGCTATGGCTACACCTTC; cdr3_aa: CASTPAAGPYAGYGYTF
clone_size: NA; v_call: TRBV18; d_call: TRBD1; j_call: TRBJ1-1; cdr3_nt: TGTGCCAGCTCCTTAGGGACAGCTGAAGCTTTCTTT; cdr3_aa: CASSLGTAEAFF
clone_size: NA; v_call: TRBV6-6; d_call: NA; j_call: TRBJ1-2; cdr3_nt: TGTGCCAGCAGTACTAGGGAGGGAGCACTCTATGGCTACACCTTC; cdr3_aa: CASSTREGALYGYTF
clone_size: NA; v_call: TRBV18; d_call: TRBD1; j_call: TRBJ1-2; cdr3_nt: TGTGCCAGCTCACCCGGACAGGTCAGCAGGAACTATGGCTACACCTTC; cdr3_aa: CASSPGQVSRNYGYTF
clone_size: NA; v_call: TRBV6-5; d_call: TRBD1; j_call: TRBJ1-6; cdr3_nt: TGTGCCAGCAGCCGGGACAGCAAGAATTCACCCCTCCACTTT; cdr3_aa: CASSRDSKNSPLHF
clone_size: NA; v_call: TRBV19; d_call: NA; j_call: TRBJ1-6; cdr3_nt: TGTGCCAGTAGTACTGGGACTGGGTATTCACCCCTCCACTTT; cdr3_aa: CASSTGTGYSPLHF
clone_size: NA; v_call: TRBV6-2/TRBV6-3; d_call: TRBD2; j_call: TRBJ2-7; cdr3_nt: TGTGCCAGCAGTTACTCGACTTACGCGGGGGGGGAAGAGCAGTACTTC; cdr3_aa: CASSYSTYAGGEEQYF
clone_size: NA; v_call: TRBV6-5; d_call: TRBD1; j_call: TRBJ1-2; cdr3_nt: TGTGCCAGCAGCGGACAGGGGATGAGCTATGGCTACACCTTC; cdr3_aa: CASSGQGMSYGYTF
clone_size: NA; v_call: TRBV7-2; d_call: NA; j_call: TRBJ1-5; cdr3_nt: TGTGCCAGCAGCTCCTCGGACAGATGGAATCAGCCCCAGCATTTT; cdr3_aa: CASSSSDRWNQPQHF
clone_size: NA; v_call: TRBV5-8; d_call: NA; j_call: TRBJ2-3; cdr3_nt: TGTGCCAGCAGCTTTGGGGGGTTCCCAGATACGCAGTATTTT; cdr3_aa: CASSFGGFPDTQYF
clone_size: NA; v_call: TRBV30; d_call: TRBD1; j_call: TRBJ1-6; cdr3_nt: TGTGCCTGGAGGGGACAGGGGGCAGCGAATTCACCCCTCCACTTT; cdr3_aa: CAWRGQGAANSPLHF
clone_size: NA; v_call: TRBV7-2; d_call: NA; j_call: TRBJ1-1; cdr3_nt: TGTGCCAGCAGCTTTTCTGGGCAGGGAAGGGTCAACACTGAAGCTTTCTTT; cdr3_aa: CASSFSGQGRVNTEAFF
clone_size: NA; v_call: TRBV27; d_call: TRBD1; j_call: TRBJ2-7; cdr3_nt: TGTGCCAGCAGTACTCGAGGGACAGGCCAGGCTGAGCAGTACTTC; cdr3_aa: CASSTRGTGQAEQYF
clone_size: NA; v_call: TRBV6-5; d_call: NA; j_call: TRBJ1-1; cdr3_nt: TGTGCCAGCAGACCTGGAAAGGGGCCGAACACTGAAGCTTTCTTT; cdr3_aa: CASRPGKGPNTEAFF
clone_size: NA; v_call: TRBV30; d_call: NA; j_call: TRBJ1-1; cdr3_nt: TGTGCCTGGAGTAACCGACAGACGAACACTGAAGCTTTCTTT; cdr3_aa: CAWSNRQTNTEAFF
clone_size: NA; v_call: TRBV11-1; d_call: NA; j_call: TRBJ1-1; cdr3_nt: TGTGCCAGCCACATGGAGATGAACACTGAAGCTTTCTTT; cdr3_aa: CASHMEMNTEAFF
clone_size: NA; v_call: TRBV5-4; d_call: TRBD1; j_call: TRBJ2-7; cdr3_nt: TGTGCCAGCAGCTTGGCCGGGACAGCCCCTTACGAGCAGTACTTC; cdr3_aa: CASSLAGTAPYEQYF
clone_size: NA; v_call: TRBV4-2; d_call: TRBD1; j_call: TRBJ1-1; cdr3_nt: TGTGCCAGCAGCCAGACCGGGACAGGGGACACTGAAGCTTTCTTT; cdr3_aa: CASSQTGTGDTEAFF
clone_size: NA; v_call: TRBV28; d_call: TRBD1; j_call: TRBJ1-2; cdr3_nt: TGTGCCAGCAGGATCACAGGACAGGGCGGCGGCTACACCTTC; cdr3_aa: CASRITGQGGGYTF
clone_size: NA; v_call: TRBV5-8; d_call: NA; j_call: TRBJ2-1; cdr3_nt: TGTGCCAGCAGCTTGGGAGTTGGTTGGGAGGACTTTTACAATGAGCAGTTCTTC; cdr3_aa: CASSLGVGWEDFYNEQFF
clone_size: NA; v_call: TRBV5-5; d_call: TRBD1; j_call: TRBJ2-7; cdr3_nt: TGTGCCAGCAGCTGGGGGGACAGGATATACGAGCAGTACTTC; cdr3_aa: CASSWGDRIYEQYF
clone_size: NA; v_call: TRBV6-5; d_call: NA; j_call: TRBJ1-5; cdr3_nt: TGTGCCAGCCATAGTGTCAGCAATCAGCCCCAGCATTTT; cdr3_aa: CASHSVSNQPQHF
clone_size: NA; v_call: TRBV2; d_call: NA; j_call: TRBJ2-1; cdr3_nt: TGTGCCAGCAGTGAGGAAGGGACTCCCTACAATGAGCAGTTCTTC; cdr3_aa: CASSEEGTPYNEQFF
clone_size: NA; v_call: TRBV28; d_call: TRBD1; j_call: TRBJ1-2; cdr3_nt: TGTGCCAGCAGCACTATCGGACAGGGGGTTAAGGGCTATGGCTACACCTTC; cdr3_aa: CASSTIGQGVKGYGYTF
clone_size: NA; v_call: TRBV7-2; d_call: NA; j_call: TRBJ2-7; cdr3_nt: TGTGCCAGCCGGGGAGACCGGGGTTCCTACGAGCAGTACTTC; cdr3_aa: CASRGDRGSYEQYF
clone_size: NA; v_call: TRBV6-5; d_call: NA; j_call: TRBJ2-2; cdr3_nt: TGTGCCAGCAGTTCATCAGCCCTAGGGAACACCGGGGAGCTGTTTTTT; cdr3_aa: CASSSSALGNTGELFF
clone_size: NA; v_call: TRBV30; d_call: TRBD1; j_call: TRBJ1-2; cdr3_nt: TGTGCCTGGAGTGCACAGAGACAGGGGCGACTTTATGGCTACACCTTC; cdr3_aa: CAWSAQRQGRLYGYTF
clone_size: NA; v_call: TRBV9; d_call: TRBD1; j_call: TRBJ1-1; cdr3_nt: TGTGCCAGCAGCGCGGGGACAGGGGGCTTTGGCACTGAAGCTTTCTTT; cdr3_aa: CASSAGTGGFGTEAFF
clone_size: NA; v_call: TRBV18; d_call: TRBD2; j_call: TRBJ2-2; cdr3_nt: TGTGCCAGCTCACCGGGACTAGCGACCGGGGAGCTGTTTTTT; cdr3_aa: CASSPGLATGELFF
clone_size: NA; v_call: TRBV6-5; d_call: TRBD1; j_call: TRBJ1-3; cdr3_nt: TGTGCCAGCAGCACCCCGGGGACAGGTGGAAACACCATATATTTT; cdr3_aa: CASSTPGTGGNTIYF
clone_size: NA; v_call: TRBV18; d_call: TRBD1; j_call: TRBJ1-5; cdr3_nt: TGTGCCAGCTCCGGGGACAGCTGGGTTCGGCAGCCCCAGCATTTT; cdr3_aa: CASSGDSWVRQPQHF
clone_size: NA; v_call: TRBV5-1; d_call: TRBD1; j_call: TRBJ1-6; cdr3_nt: TGCGCCAGCAGCTCCTCTATGGACAGGGGGCTTAGGTCACCCCTCCACTTT; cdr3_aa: CASSSSMDRGLRSPLHF
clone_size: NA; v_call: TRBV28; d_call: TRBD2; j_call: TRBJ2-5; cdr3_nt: TGTGCCAGCAGCGTGGCGGGGGGAGAGACCCAGTACTTC; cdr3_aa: CASSVAGGETQYF
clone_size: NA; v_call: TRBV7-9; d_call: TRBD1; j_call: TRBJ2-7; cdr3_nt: TGTGCCAGCAGCTTAGCGCTAGGACAGGGGGCTGAGAGGCAGTACTTC; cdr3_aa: CASSLALGQGAERQYF
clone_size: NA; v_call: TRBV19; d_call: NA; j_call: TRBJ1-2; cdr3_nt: TGTGCCAGTACCATATCATGGAATACGGGCTATGGCTACACCTTC; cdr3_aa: CASTISWNTGYGYTF
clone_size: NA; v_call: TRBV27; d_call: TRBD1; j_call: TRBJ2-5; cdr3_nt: TGTGCCAGCAGTTTAAGAGTCGACAGGGCGGAGACCCAGTACTTC; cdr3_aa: CASSLRVDRAETQYF